This T cell receptor beta chain was identified in a study of OX40 agonist ivuxolimab in advanced cancers. CDR1 is SGHRS, CDR2 YFSETQ, per germline. Trimming removed 3 bases from V and 5 bases from J, with 27 bases in between. The CDR3 covers 18 residues. Libraries were prepared by immunoSEQ multiplex PCR; TCRdb keeps only in-frame clonotypes and omits some of them. Of roughly 90,000 clones detected, around 90% appear once; the ten largest clones hold approximately 8.4%. Here the sequenced sample was CD4+ or CD8+ T cells sorted from blood, taken in a trial of the OX40 agonist ivuxolimab. This chain connects TRBV5-1 to TRBJ2-7; a weak D match, TRBD2 (5 bases). This TCR derives from an adult with an advanced solid tumor such as melanoma, head and neck, liver or kidney cancer. CDR3 in DNA: TGCGCCAGCAGCTCATCCTCCGACGACTATTCATCTGGCCACGAGCAGTACTTC. Protein sequence: CASSSSSDDYSSGHEQYF.